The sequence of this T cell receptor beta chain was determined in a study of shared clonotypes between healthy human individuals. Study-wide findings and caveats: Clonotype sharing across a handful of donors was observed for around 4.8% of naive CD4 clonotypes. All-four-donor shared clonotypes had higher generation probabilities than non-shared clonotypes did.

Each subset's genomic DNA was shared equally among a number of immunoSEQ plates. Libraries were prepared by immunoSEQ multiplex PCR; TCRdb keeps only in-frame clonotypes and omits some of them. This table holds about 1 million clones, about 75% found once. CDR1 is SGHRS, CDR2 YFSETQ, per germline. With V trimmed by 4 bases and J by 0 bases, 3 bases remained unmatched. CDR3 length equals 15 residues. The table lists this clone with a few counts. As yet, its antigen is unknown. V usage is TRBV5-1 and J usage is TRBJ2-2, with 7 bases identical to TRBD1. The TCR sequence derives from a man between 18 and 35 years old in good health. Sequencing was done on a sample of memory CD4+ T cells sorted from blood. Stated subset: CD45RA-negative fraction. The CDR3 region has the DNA TGCGCCAGCAGCCACGGGACAGCGAACACCGGGGAGCTGTTTTTT. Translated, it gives CASSHGTANTGELFF.